This T cell receptor (beta chain) appears in the sequencing data of a study of response to subunit inactivated influenza vaccine. Findings of the study overall: Authors suggested each seasonal influenza vaccination recruits few new T cells.

The germline V gene has CDR1 KGHDR and CDR2 SFDVKD. This CDR3 spans 16 amino acids. V lost 4 bases and J 1 base, leaving 14 bases between the germline ends. In its sample, this clonotype was seen many times. Its antigen is not known. TCRdb re-called the RT-PCR reads through MiXCR, storing one row per CDR3 protein. This table has a few hundred thousand distinct CDR3 sequences, 10% to 11% appearing once. The sequencing here drew on PBMCs from blood, taken 35 to 45 days after vaccination. The TCR sequence derives from a man between 45 and 60 years old who received an inactivated influenza vaccine. The chain joins TRBV24-1 to TRBJ2-3; D is perhaps TRBD1 (6 bases). CDR3 DNA sequence: TGTGCCACCAGTGAAGACAGGTTAGAAGGCACAGATACGCAGTATTTT. The encoded protein is CATSEDRLEGTDTQYF.